This T cell receptor (beta chain) appears in the sequencing data of a study of T-cell reconstitution after alpha-beta-depleted transplantation in children. The library targeted TCRbeta and was prepared with unique molecular identifiers. TCRdb re-analysed the PCR reads in MiXCR, keeping a single row per CDR3 protein. Altogether around 450,000 distinct CDR3 sequences are present, roughly 44% being singletons, with the ten largest covering 27%. This clonotype came up many times. Its matching antigen is unknown. General observations from the study: Fresh T-cell production supplied most of the T-cell counts and diversity seen one year after transplant. Reportedly, alpha-beta T cells present about two months post-transplant originated from several hundred expanded clones of graft origin. Where some patients showed high TCRbeta diversity at day 60, it came from recipient T cells and thymic progenitors that had survived.

The TCR originated in a girl aged 2-15 years with aplastic anemia, due to receive a stem cell transplant. The sequences come from PBMCs, collected before TCRalphabeta/CD19-depleted stem cell transplant.

CDR3 region: CASSVSLNTGELFF. For the CDR3, the DNA is TGTGCCAGCAGCGTATCGTTGAACACCGGGGAGCTGTTTTTT. The chain combines TRBV9 with TRBJ2-2; unclear D gene. The V end was cut by 1 base, the J end by 1 base, with 5 bases between. This CDR3 spans 14 amino acids. In germline, CDR1 is SGDLS, CDR2 YYNGEE.